The present T cell receptor (beta chain) was sequenced within a study of cytomegalovirus exposure and HLA in healthy donors. Study observations and caveats: The authors later found HLA-associated TCR beta chains more clonally expanded than equally common others. Sequence variants that were highly shared formed a cluster that was likely a sequencing artifact.

Primers for the PCR totalled 60 Vbeta and 13 Jbeta. The data were produced by immunoSEQ multiplex PCR, yet TCRdb's version contains in-frame clones alone and is incomplete. The sample has 150,000 to 200,000 clones, more than 70% seen once; the top ten hold about 3%. This clone was recorded only once. What it binds is unknown. The sequenced sample consisted of PBMCs. The TCR was taken from a male donor in good health and CMV-seronegative.

Written as DNA, the CDR3 is TGTGCCAGCAGTACAGGGGCGCTTTACAATGAGCAGTTCTTC. It specifies CASSTGALYNEQFF. The rearrangement joins TRBV6-5 to TRBJ2-1; 7 positions agree with TRBD1. CDR1 is MNHEY, CDR2 SVGAGI, per germline. V gave up 5 bases and J gave up 4 bases; unmatched junction bases: 5. CDR3 length equals 14 residues.